This passage covers 9 T cell receptor beta chains from one sample sequenced in a study of Ad26.COV2.S vaccination and SARS-CoV-2 variants. Described treatment: roughly 20 received Ad26.COV2.S at low or high dose, single or two shots; roughly five received placebo; per-sample allocation not given. The investigators took samples on day 63 after the first vaccine or placebo injection. Only in-frame clones appear in the TCRdb table, and some are missing; sequencing was by immunoSEQ multiplex PCR. The profile shows approximately 480,000 clones, around nine tenths of them singletons. Sequenced material: peripheral blood, taken in a trial of Ad26.COV2.S vaccine versus placebo. These TCRs come from a person between 18 and 59 years old who received the Ad26.COV2.S COVID-19 vaccine or a placebo.

Comment on this clone: Distinct nucleotide sequences in the sample also encode this CDR3. This chain joins TRBV9 and TRBJ2-5; TRBD1 agrees at 9 bases. J lost 2 bases, V lost 2 bases, and 4 bases had no gene match. The CDR3 consists of 15 residues. CDR1 SGDLS and CDR2 YYNGEE come from the germline V gene. Written as DNA, the CDR3 is TGTGCCAGCAGCGTGGCGGGGACAGGGCAAGAGACCCAGTACTTC. Residues: CASSVAGTGQETQYF. Combining the CDR3 with reference TRBV9 and TRBJ2-5 gives the whole variable domain DSGVTQTPKHLITATGQRVTLRCSPRSGDLSVYWYQQSLDQGLQFLIQYYNGEERAKGNILERFSAQQFPDLHSELNLSSLELGDSALYFCASSVAGTGQETQYFGPGTRLLVL.

This clone was counted once. The chain carries TRBV6-5 and TRBJ1-5, with 9 bases fitting TRBD1. The CDR3 is made up of 15 amino acids. V lost 8 bases and J lost 2; bases outside the gene matches: 7. Germline CDR1 and CDR2: MNHEY and SVGAGI. Here the CDR3 DNA reads TGTGCCAGCCGTAGGGACAGGGAGCGCAATCAGCCCCAGCATTTT. Translating it yields CASRRDRERNQPQHF.

This clone was observed a single time. This chain uses TRBV7-9 with TRBJ1-2; 10 nucleotides agree with TRBD1. Germline lookup yields CDR1 SEHNR and CDR2 FQNEAQ (reference sequence). Trimming removed 8 bases from V and 4 bases from J; junction bases left unmatched: 4. This CDR3 contains 13 residues. CDR3 bases: TGTGCCAGCGGGGACAGGGGCGGCTATGGCTACACCTTC. Translating it yields CASGDRGGYGYTF.

This chain connects TRBV6-6 to TRBJ2-3; the D is unclear. The CDR3 extends over 11 amino acids. V gave up 8 bases and J gave up 3 bases, with 6 bases separating them. Germline CDR1 is MNHNY and CDR2 is SVGAGI (reference sequence). CDR3 nucleotide sequence: TGTGCCAGCTGTCTAACAGATACGCAGTATTTT. This codes for CASCLTDTQYF.

The chain couples TRBV14 to TRBJ2-7; D remains unclear. CDR1 is SGHDN, CDR2 FVKESK, per germline. Trimming stripped 4 bases from V and 7 bases from J, with 11 bases between. The CDR3 totals 12 residues. For the CDR3, the DNA is TGTGCCAGCAGCCGTGGAGTTCTTGAGCAGTACTTC. Protein: CASSRGVLEQYF.

The chain is built from TRBV5-6 and TRBJ2-1; no reliable D call. Looked up from germline, CDR1 is SGHDT and CDR2 is YYEEEE. The V and J ends lost 1 base and 5 bases respectively, with 10 bases between them. The CDR3 is 14 amino acids. Here the CDR3 reads CASSLTRINNEQFF. CDR3 DNA: TGTGCCAGCAGCTTGACACGGATTAACAATGAGCAGTTCTTC.

This chain connects TRBV28 to TRBJ1-3; no firm D call. The CDR3 totals 14 residues. V lost 9 bases and J 0 bases, leaving 12 bases between the germline ends. Germline V gene data show CDR1 as MDHEN and CDR2 as SYDVKM. CDR3 coding DNA: TGTGCCAGTATACCGGGAGGCTCTGGAAACACCATATATTTT. Translating gives CASIPGGSGNTIYF.

This clone has a handful of counts. This chain links TRBV5-8 with TRBJ2-3, with D unresolved. The germline V and J ends were trimmed by 1 base and 3 bases, with 12 bases remaining between them. The germline V gene encodes CDR1 SGHTS and CDR2 YDEGEE. The CDR3 length is 15 residues. CDR3 bases: TGTGCCAGCAGCTTGAGGCCCCCTCAAACAGATACGCAGTATTTT. The encoded protein is CASSLRPPQTDTQYF.

The rearrangement links TRBV2 to TRBJ2-5; D is ambiguous. V lost 7 bases and J lost 3, with 6 bases in between. Germline values: CDR1 SNHLY, CDR2 FYNNEI. The length of the CDR3 is 11 residues. CDR3 amino acids: CASTLKETQYF. The CDR3, as DNA: TGTGCCAGCACCCTTAAAGAGACCCAGTACTTC.